The rows below give T cell receptor beta chains drawn from one sample of a study of T-cell memory formation after mild COVID-19. MiXCR, run by TCRdb on the 5' RACE reads, gives a single entry per CDR3 protein. The profile covers around 400,000 distinct CDR3 sequences, with 20% to 30% appearing a single time and roughly 9.7% taken by the ten largest. The sequenced sample was PBMCs or a T cell subset sorted from them (not recorded which). The receptor set was obtained from an adult woman who had mild COVID-19 (a few samples of this study predate the infection). Cell type and time point are not known. The CDR3 runs from the conserved cysteine through the conserved F or W. Each record gives: V gene, clone size, D gene, J gene, CDR3 protein, CDR3 DNA. D genes are given only for firm matches. Only some rows state a clone size, as once, few, many or a class for expanded clones.

TRBV7-6	.	TRBD2	TRBJ2-7	CASSLGGGPNEQYF	TGTGCCAGCAGCTTAGGGGGGGGTCCCAACGAGCAGTACTTC
TRBV20-1	few	TRBD2	TRBJ2-3	CSARTAGGQSGTDTQYF	TGCAGTGCTAGGACGGCGGGGGGGCAATCTGGCACAGATACGCAGTATTTT
TRBV20-1	.	.	TRBJ2-1	CSATTASSYNEQFF	TGCAGTGCTACAACAGCGAGCTCCTACAATGAGCAGTTCTTC
TRBV24-1	.	.	TRBJ1-2	CATSDAGDNYGYTF	TGTGCCACCAGCGACGCAGGGGATAACTATGGCTACACCTTC
TRBV11-2	.	TRBD2	TRBJ2-3	CASSHIILAGEQDTQYF	TGTGCCAGCAGTCACATTATACTAGCGGGAGAGCAAGATACGCAGTATTTT
TRBV12-3/TRBV12-4	.	.	TRBJ2-3	CASSPGFRGDTQYF	TGTGCCAGCAGTCCAGGGTTTAGGGGGGATACGCAGTATTTT
TRBV5-1	many	.	TRBJ2-7	CASSRTGSPSSLSSYEQYF	TGCGCCAGCAGCCGTACCGGGAGTCCCTCTTCCCTCAGTTCCTACGAGCAGTACTTC
TRBV12-3/TRBV12-4	.	.	TRBJ2-1	CASTGTYLPDEQFF	TGTGCCAGCACCGGGACTTACCTACCCGATGAGCAGTTCTTC
TRBV11-2	.	TRBD2	TRBJ2-3	CASSSEWTSGGKTDTQYF	TGTGCCAGCAGCTCTGAATGGACTAGCGGGGGGAAGACAGATACGCAGTATTTT
TRBV5-1	few	.	TRBJ1-2	CASSAGVGSYGYTF	TGCGCCAGCAGCGCAGGGGTGGGATCCTATGGCTACACCTTC
TRBV5-1	many	TRBD1	TRBJ2-1	CASSSNRGPFVFF	TGCGCCAGCAGCTCAAACAGGGGGCCGTTTGTGTTCTTC
TRBV20-1	.	.	TRBJ2-1	CSSFENTYNEQFF	TGCAGTTCGTTTGAGAATACCTACAATGAGCAGTTCTTC
TRBV6-1	.	.	TRBJ2-2	CAIGSSRPTGELFF	TGTGCCATCGGGAGCAGCAGGCCCACCGGGGAGCTGTTTTTT
TRBV11-3	.	.	TRBJ2-3	CASSLEGLQTDTQYF	TGTGCCAGCAGCTTAGAGGGGTTACAAACAGATACGCAGTATTTT
TRBV14	.	.	TRBJ2-7	CASSQDAPRFSSEQYF	TGTGCCAGCAGCCAAGATGCACCTAGATTCTCCTCCGAGCAGTACTTC
TRBV27	few	TRBD2	TRBJ2-7	CASSINRVLAGVHEQYF	TGTGCCAGCAGCATAAACCGAGTACTAGCGGGAGTCCACGAGCAGTACTTC